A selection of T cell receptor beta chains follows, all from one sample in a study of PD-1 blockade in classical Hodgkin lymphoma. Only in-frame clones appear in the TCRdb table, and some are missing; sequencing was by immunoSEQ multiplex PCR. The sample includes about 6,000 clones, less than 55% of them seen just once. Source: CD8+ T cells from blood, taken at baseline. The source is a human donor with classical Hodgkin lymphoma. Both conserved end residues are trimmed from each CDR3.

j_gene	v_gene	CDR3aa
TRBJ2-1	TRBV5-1	ASSFGRGPYNEQF
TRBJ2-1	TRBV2	ASSEARQGPYNEQF
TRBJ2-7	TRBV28	ASSPQGNEQY
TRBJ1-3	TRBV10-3	AITDGSPTGVFAIY
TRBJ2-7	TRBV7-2	ASSLGLAGGYEQY
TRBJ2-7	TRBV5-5	ASSLEWGSPYEQY
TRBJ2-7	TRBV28	ASSLTQGQGISEQY
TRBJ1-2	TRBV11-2	ASSGTWGQGYT
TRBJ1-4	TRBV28	ASSLGYRVLF
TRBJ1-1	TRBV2	ASKGTARETEAF
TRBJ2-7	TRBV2	ASGGTSGSYEQY
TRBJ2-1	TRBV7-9	ASSLLGEANEQF
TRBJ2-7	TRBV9	ASSEGLAPAYEQY
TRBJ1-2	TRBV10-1	ASSVLRTYGYT
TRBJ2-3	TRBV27	ASSFAGARDTQY
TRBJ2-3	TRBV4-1	ASSQEAGPRGQY
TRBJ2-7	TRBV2	ASRVDRTPTYEQY
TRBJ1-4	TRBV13	ASSLDRQREKLF
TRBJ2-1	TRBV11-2	ASSLPTSGRDRNEQF
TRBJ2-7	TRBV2	ASSEIRDYEQY
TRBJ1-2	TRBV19	ASSIDGNGALHGYT
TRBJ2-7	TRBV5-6	ASSFSQFTYEQY
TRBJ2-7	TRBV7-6	ASSLQALYEQY
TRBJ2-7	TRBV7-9	ASSGNYEQY
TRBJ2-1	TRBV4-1	ASSPTLTSGKRNEQF
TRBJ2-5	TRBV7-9	ASSLSQASGEETQY
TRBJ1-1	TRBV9	ASSVEGLNTEAF
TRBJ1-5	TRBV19	ASSRDRGKHQPQH
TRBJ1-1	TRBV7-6	ASSRVNTEAF
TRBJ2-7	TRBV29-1	SGRRQGSDEQY
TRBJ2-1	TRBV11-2	ASSFTAALALSYNEQF
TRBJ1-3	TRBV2	ASSERPQSGNTIY
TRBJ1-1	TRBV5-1	ASSQTLGPEAF
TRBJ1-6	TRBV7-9	ASTRPGPLGHSPLH
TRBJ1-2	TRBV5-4	ASSPGTANYGYT
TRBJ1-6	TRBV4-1	ASSQVSSGNSPLH
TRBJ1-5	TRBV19	ASRPGQGNSQPQH
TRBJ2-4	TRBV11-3	ASSPGTEKNIQY
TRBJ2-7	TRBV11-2	ASSLGSPGYEQY
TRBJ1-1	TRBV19	ASQGIMNTEAF
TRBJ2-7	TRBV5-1	ASRPGQPSYEQY
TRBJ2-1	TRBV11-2	ASRDLAGGGNEQF
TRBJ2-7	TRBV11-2	ASTIGTSGYEQY
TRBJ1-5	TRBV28	ASSLVQPNQPQH
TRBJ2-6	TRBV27	ASSFFGTGQRVGANVLT
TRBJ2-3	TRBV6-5	ASSYSQGEADTQY
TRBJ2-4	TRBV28	ASSFSIVAKNIQY
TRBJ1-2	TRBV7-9	ASSLGTGYNYGYT
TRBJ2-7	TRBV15	ATSQDRGYEQY
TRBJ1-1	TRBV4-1	ASSQEPRGDTEAF
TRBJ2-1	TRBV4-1	ASSQALGYNEQF
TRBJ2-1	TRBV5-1	ASSLEQALSGGNEQF
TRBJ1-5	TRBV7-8	ASSPSTQPQH
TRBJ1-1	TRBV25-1	ASSELFNTEAF
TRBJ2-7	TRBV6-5	ASSEERTYYEQY
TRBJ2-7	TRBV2	ASRSGLAVSYEQY
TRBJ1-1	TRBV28	AASQGVGTEAF
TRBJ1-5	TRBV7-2	ASSPGGGNQPQH
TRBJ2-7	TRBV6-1	ASRGDRGRIGEQY
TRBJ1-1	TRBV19	ASSLVSRGQNTEAF